Given below is one T cell receptor (beta chain) in context. Its antigen is still unknown. This record comes from a study of monozygotic twins with inflammatory bowel disease (dated by TCRdb to between 2018 and 2021). Concerning the study at large: The full study comprised around 30 monozygotic twin pairs: nine German pairs (four IBD-concordant, five IBD-discordant) and 19 IBD-discordant Danish pairs. Disease-associated traits were sought mainly through comparisons between IBD patients and their genetically identical healthy co-twins within discordant pairs. Each individual had, on average, about 151 000 unique TCRalpha sequences and 181 000 unique TCRbeta sequences available for analysis.

Overall study results and their limits: The analysis was unable to tell different T cell subtypes apart. Repertoire similarity did not differ between concordant and discordant twins, possibly due to limited statistical power. Measured by the inverse Simpson index, TCRbeta repertoire diversity was lower in IBD patients than in their healthy co-twins. Because patients received different immunosuppressive treatments, the repertoires may have picked up extra background noise and variability between individuals. Compared with healthy twins, IBD patients had fewer clonotypes in common with other individuals, a difference most pronounced in patients showing signs of disease activity. No single strong signal or clonotype linked to IBD turned up in the results, so the idea that one exists was not supported.

The receptor library was made with 5' RACE. Each TCR library was prepared from about 3,400 ng of total RNA. For each sample, cDNA synthesis was carried out in eight separate reactions using SMARTScribe reverse transcriptase. Unique molecular identifiers containing a 6-nucleotide sample barcode were introduced through template switching during cDNA synthesis. Two nested PCRs of about 16 and 10 cycles amplified the TCRalpha and TCRbeta cDNA, and bead purification followed each PCR. Before amplification, the cDNA was both treated with uracil DNA-glycosylase and purified with the QIAquick PCR purification kit. In the second PCR, Illumina TruSeq-compatible adapters and sample-specific barcodes were added. TapeStation and Qubit were used to check library quality and concentration, and approximately 5.4 ng of each library was pooled. Sequencing of the pooled libraries was done on an Illumina HiSeq2500 single-index Rapid Run using custom sequencing primers and 2 x 100 bp reads. In the original analysis: MiGEC version 1.2.6 was used for UMI-based consensus assembly to correct PCR and sequencing errors. MiXCR version 2.1.1 was used for V(D)J alignment, clonotype assembly and CDR3 extraction. Gene usage, clonotype sharing and MAIT/NKT TCR abundance were normalised by analysing the top 1000, 10 000 and 20 000 clonotypes per sample. After downsampling to 27 000 UMIs, diversity was calculated as the inverse Simpson index using the vegan R package. Statistical testing used paired Mann-Whitney U tests on the discordant twin pairs and applied Benjamini-Hochberg correction for multiple testing. One entry per CDR3 protein sequence results from the TCRdb reprocessing of the reads, with DNA left out. Clone size and V and J calls follow TCRdb, not the original study. The sample table holds approximately 400,000 distinct CDR3 sequences. The top ten hold around 2.6% of the sample.

A roughly 2.5 ml peripheral blood sample was drawn into PAXgene tubes per donor and stored at -80°C. Without T cell sorting, total RNA was isolated from whole blood using the PAXgene blood miRNA kit on an automated QIAcube. Deep TCRalpha and TCRbeta repertoire profiling with unique molecular barcoding was performed on peripheral blood of monozygotic twin pairs concordant or discordant for inflammatory bowel disease. Smoking habits were recorded for all twin pairs, and individuals were classified as current, former or never smokers. Taken from the germline V gene, the CDR1 and CDR2 loops are MDHEN and SYDVKM. Spanning cysteine to phenylalanine, the CDR3 consists of 13 amino acids. No DNA is listed.

Material: blood. The receptor comes from a human donor with ulcerative colitis or Crohn's disease, or a healthy co-twin of an affected twin (not recorded which). This chain joins TRBV28 to TRBJ2-7; TCRdb proposes TRBD1, but this gene call is untestable without DNA. The CDR3 amino acid sequence is: CASSFNSPSEQYF.